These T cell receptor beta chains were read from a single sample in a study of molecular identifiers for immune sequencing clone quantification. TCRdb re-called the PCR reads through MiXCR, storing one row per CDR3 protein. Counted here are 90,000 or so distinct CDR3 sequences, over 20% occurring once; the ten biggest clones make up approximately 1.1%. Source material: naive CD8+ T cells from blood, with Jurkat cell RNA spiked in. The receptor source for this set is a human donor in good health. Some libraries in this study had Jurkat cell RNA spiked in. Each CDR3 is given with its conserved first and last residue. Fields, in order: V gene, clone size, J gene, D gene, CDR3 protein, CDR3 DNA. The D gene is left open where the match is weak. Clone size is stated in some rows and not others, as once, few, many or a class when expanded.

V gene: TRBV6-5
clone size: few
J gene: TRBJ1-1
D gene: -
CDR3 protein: CASSYSSGTTEAFF
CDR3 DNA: TGTGCCAGCAGTTACTCGTCAGGGACCACTGAAGCTTTCTTT

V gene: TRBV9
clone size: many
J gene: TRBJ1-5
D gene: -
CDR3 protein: CASSPDLSVQPQHF
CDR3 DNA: TGTGCCAGCAGCCCAGACTTGAGCGTGCAGCCCCAGCATTTT

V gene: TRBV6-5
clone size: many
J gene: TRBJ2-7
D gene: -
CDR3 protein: CASLRGAGAHEQYF
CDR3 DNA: TGTGCCAGCCTCCGGGGGGCGGGAGCCCACGAGCAGTACTTC

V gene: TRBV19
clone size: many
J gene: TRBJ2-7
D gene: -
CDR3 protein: CASSISSTEQYF
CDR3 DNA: TGTGCCAGTAGTATCTCAAGTACCGAGCAGTACTTC

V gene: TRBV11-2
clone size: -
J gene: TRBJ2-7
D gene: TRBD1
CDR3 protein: CASTEPGQGYEQYF
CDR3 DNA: TGTGCCAGCACCGAACCGGGACAGGGCTACGAGCAGTACTTC

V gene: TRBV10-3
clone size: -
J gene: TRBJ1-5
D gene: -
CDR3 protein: CAISESSVSNQPQHF
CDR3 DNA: TGTGCCATCAGTGAGTCCTCGGTCAGCAATCAGCCCCAGCATTTT

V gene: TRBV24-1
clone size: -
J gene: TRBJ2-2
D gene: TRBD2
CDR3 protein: CATSERLAGNTGELFF
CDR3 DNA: TGTGCCACCAGTGAAAGACTAGCGGGGAACACCGGGGAGCTGTTTTTT

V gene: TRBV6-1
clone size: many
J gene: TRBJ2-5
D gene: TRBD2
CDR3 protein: CASSGLAGAWTQETQYF
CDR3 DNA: TGTGCCAGCAGTGGGCTAGCGGGGGCCTGGACACAAGAGACCCAGTACTTC

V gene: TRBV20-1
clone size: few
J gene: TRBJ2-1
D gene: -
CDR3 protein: CSARDQGPWQFF
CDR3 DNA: TGCAGTGCTAGAGATCAGGGCCCTTGGCAGTTCTTC

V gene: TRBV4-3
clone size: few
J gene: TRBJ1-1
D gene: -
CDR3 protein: CASSQLPREIMNTEAFF
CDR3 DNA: TGCGCCAGCAGCCAACTTCCCAGGGAAATAATGAACACTGAAGCTTTCTTT

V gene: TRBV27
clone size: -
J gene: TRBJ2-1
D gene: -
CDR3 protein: CASSLGAEDLYNEQFF
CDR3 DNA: TGTGCCAGCAGTTTAGGGGCGGAGGATCTATACAATGAGCAGTTCTTC

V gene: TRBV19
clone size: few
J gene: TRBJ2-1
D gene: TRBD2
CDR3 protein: CASSYFGTTNYNEQFF
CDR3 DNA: TGTGCCAGTAGTTACTTCGGGACTACGAATTACAATGAGCAGTTCTTC

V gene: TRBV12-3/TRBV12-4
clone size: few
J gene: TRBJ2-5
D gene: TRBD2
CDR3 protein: CASRTSGSGGETQYF
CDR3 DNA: TGTGCCAGCCGGACTAGCGGGAGCGGAGGAGAGACCCAGTACTTC

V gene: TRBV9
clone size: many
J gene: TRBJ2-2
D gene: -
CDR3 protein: CASSEGLIANTGELFF
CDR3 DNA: TGTGCCAGCAGCGAAGGACTCATCGCGAACACCGGGGAGCTGTTTTTT

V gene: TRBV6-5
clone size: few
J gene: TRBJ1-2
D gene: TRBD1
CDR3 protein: CASSYYFTGDGYTF
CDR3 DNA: TGTGCCAGCAGTTACTATTTCACAGGGGACGGCTACACCTTC

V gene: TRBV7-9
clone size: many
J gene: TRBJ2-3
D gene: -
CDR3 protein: CASSLTPSTDTQYF
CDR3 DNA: TGTGCCAGCAGCTTAACACCGAGCACAGATACGCAGTATTTT

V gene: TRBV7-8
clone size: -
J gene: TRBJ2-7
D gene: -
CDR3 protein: CASSFGAYEQYF
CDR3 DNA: TGTGCCAGCAGCTTTGGTGCATATGAGCAGTACTTC

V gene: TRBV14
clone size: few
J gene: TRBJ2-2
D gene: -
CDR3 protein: CASSQDRVTGELFF
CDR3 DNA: TGTGCCAGCAGCCAAGACCGCGTAACCGGGGAGCTGTTTTTT

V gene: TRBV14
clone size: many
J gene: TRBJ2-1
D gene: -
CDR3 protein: CASSQSRPRNNEQFF
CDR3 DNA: TGTGCCAGCAGCCAATCGAGACCGAGAAACAATGAGCAGTTCTTC

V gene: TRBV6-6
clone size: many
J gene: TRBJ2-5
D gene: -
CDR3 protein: CASRTDNYETQYF
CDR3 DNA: TGTGCCAGCAGAACCGATAACTACGAGACCCAGTACTTC

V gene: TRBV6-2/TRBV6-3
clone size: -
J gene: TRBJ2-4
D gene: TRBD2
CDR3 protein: CASSFLATKSGLAVQQAKNIQYF
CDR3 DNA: TGTGCCAGCAGTTTCTTGGCTACCAAATCGGGACTAGCGGTACAGCAAGCCAAAAACATTCAGTACTTC

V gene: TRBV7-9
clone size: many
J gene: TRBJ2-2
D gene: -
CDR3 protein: CASSFLRANTGELFF
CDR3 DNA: TGTGCCAGCAGCTTCCTACGGGCGAACACCGGGGAGCTGTTTTTT

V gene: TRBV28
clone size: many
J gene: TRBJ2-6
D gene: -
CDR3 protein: CASSLGSSGANVLTF
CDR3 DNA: TGTGCCAGCAGTTTAGGGAGTTCTGGGGCCAACGTCCTGACTTTC

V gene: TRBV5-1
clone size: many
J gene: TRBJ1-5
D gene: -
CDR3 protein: CASSPMGDRQPQHF
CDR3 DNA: TGCGCCAGCAGTCCCATGGGGGACCGTCAGCCCCAGCATTTT

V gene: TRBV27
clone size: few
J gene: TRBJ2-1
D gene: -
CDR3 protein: CASSPISRRRTIYNEQFF
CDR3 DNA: TGTGCCAGCAGTCCCATTTCCCGACGACGGACGATCTACAATGAGCAGTTCTTC

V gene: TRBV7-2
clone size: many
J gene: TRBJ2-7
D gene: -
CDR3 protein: CASSTPTSFVHEQYF
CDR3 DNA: TGTGCCAGCAGCACCCCGACTAGTTTCGTTCACGAGCAGTACTTC

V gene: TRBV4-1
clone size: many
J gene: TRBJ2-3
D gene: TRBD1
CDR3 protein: CASSPARQGAFNTQYF
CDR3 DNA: TGCGCCAGCAGCCCCGCTCGGCAGGGGGCTTTTAATACGCAGTATTTT

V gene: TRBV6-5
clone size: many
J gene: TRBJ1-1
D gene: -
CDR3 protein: CASTHGGVNTEAFF
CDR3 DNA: TGTGCCAGCACCCACGGGGGGGTGAACACTGAAGCTTTCTTT

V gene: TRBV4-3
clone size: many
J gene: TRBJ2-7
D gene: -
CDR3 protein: CASSSAPGDTYEQYF
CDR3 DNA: TGCGCCAGCAGCTCAGCTCCCGGGGACACCTACGAGCAGTACTTC

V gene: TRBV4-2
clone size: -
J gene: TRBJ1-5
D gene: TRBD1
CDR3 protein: CASSYGTGENQSQHF
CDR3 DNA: TGTGCCAGTAGCTACGGGACAGGGGAAAATCAGTCCCAGCATTTT

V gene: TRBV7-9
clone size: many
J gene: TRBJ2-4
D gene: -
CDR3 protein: CASSPPRKPNIQYF
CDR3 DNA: TGTGCCAGCAGCCCACCCCGTAAACCAAACATTCAGTACTTC

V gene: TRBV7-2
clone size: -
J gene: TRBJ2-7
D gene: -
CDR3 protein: CASSPTSLHEQYF
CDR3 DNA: TGTGCCAGCAGCCCAACTAGCCTCCACGAGCAGTACTTC

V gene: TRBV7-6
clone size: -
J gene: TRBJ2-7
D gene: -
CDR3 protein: CASSLNRGSYEQYF
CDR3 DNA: TGTGCCAGCAGCTTGAACCGGGGCTCCTACGAGCAGTACTTC

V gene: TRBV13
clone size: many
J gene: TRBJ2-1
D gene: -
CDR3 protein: CASSYRDFSYNEQFF
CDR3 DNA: TGTGCCAGCAGCTACCGGGATTTCTCCTACAATGAGCAGTTCTTC

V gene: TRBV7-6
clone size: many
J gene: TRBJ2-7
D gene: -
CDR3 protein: CASSLGTGEQYF
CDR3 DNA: TGTGCCAGCAGCTTGGGGACCGGCGAGCAGTACTTC

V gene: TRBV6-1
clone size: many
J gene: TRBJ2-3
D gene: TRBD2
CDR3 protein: CASSVGLAGTTDTQYF
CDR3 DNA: TGTGCCAGCAGTGTAGGACTAGCGGGGACCACAGATACGCAGTATTTT

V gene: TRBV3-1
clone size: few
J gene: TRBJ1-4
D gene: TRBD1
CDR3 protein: CASSQPDRAEKLFF
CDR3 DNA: TGTGCCAGCAGCCAACCCGACAGGGCTGAAAAACTGTTTTTT

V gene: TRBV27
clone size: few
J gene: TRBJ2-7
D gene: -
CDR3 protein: CASSFRGSTYEQYF
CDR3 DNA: TGTGCCAGCAGTTTTAGGGGATCCACCTACGAGCAGTACTTC

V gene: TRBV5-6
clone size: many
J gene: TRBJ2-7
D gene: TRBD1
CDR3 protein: CASSPTGGEQYF
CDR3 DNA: TGTGCCAGCAGCCCGACAGGGGGAGAGCAGTACTTC

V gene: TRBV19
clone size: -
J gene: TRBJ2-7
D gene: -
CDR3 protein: CASSILGFSYEQYF
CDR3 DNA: TGTGCCAGTAGTATCCTAGGGTTTTCGTACGAGCAGTACTTC

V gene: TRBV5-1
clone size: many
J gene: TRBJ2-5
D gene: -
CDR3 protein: CASSATWGLDQETQYF
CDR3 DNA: TGCGCCAGCAGCGCAACGTGGGGGCTTGATCAAGAGACCCAGTACTTC

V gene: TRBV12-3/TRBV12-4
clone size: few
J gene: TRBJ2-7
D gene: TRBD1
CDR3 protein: CASSSTGTVDEQYF
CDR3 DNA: TGTGCCAGCAGTTCGACAGGGACGGTAGACGAGCAGTACTTC

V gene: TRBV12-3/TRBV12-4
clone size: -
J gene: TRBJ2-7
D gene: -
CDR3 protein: CASSLSGSANEQYF
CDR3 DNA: TGTGCCAGCAGTTTAAGCGGTTCGGCAAACGAGCAGTACTTC

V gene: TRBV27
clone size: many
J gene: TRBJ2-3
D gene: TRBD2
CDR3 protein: CASSLLVVAGVPDTQYF
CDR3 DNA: TGTGCCAGCAGTTTACTCGTGGTAGCGGGAGTCCCAGATACGCAGTATTTT

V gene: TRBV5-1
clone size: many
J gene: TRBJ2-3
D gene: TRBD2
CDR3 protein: CASSPSGGALDTQYF
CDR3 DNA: TGCGCCAGCAGCCCTAGCGGGGGGGCGTTAGATACGCAGTATTTT

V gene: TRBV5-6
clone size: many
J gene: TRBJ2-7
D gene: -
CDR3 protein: CASSLARVSAPYEQYF
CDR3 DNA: TGTGCCAGCAGCTTGGCTCGGGTATCAGCCCCGTACGAGCAGTACTTC

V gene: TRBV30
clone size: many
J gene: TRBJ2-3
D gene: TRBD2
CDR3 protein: CAWKLWSGGADTQYF
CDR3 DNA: TGTGCCTGGAAATTGTGGAGCGGGGGGGCAGATACGCAGTATTTT

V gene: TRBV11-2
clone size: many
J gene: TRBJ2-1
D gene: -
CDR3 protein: CASSSIWAEQFF
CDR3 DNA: TGTGCCAGCAGCTCCATATGGGCGGAGCAGTTCTTC

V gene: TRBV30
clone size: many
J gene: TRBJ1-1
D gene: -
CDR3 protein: CAWSSTEEAFF
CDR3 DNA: TGTGCCTGGAGTTCGACTGAAGAAGCTTTCTTT

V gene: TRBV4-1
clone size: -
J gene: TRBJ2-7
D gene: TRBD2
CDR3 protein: CASSHGPPAGIIYEQYF
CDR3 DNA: TGCGCCAGCAGCCACGGACCTCCAGCGGGGATAATCTACGAGCAGTACTTC

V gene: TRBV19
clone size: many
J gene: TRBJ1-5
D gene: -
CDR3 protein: CASSETTGYSNQPQHF
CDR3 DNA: TGTGCCAGTAGTGAGACTACAGGGTATAGCAATCAGCCCCAGCATTTT

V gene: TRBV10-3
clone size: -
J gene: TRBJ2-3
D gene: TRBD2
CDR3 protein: CATHSGGPDTQYF
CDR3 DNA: TGTGCCACACATAGCGGGGGGCCAGATACGCAGTATTTT

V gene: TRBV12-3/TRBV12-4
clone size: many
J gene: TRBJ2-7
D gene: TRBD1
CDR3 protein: CASRGQGATHEQYF
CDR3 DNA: TGTGCCAGCAGAGGACAGGGGGCGACCCACGAGCAGTACTTC

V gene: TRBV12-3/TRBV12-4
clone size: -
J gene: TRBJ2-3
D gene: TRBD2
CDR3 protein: CASRLSGGAADTQYF
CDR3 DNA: TGTGCCAGCAGACTGAGCGGGGGGGCCGCAGATACGCAGTATTTT

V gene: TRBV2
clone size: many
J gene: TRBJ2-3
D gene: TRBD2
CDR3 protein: CASNGGLAGYTDTQYF
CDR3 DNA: TGTGCCAGCAACGGAGGACTAGCGGGCTACACAGATACGCAGTATTTT

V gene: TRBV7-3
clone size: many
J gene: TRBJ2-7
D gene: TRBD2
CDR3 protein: CASSLLAGDEQYF
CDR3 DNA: TGTGCCAGCAGTTTGCTAGCGGGAGACGAGCAGTACTTC

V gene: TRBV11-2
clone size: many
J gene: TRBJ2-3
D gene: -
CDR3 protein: CASSLGHPPGRSTDTQYF
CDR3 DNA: TGTGCCAGCAGCTTAGGCCATCCCCCCGGGCGTAGCACAGATACGCAGTATTTT

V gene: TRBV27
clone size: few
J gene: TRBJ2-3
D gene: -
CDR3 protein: CASRVLGGGTDTQYF
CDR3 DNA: TGTGCCAGCAGGGTTTTGGGCGGCGGCACAGATACGCAGTATTTT

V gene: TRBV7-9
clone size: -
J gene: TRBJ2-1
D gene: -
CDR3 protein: CASRSTDNEQFF
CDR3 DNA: TGTGCCAGCAGGTCGACTGATAATGAGCAGTTCTTC